Listed below are T cell receptor beta chains from one sample, sequenced in a study of OX40 agonist ivuxolimab in advanced cancers. Measured with immunoSEQ multiplex PCR; TCRdb has only the in-frame clones, and not every one. Counted here are 66,000 or so clones, around 85% occurring once; the ten biggest clones make up approximately 4.3%. This sample comprised CD4+ or CD8+ T cells sorted from blood, obtained in a trial of the OX40 agonist ivuxolimab. The source of these receptors is an adult with an advanced solid tumor such as melanoma, head and neck, liver or kidney cancer. Both conserved end residues are part of each CDR3. Each record gives: clone size, D gene, V gene, J gene, CDR3 protein, CDR3 DNA. A D gene is named only where the DNA matches it firmly. Rows may omit the clone size; those that give it use once, few, many or a size class.

>.|.|TRBV30|TRBJ1-1
CAWSLGGGLYTEAFF
TGTGCCTGGAGTTTAGGGGGGGGCCTTTACACTGAAGCTTTCTTT
>few|.|TRBV7-9|TRBJ2-3
CASSLTDTQYF
TGTGCCAGCAGCTTAACAGATACGCAGTATTTT
>.|.|TRBV5-1|TRBJ1-6
CASSLGQLLYNSPLHF
TGCGCCAGCAGCTTGGGACAGCTATTGTATAATTCACCCCTCCACTTT
>.|.|TRBV28|TRBJ1-4
CASSPGQGPTNEKLFF
TGTGCCAGCAGTCCGGGACAAGGTCCAACTAATGAAAAACTGTTTTTT
>.|TRBD2|TRBV6-5|TRBJ2-1
CASSYSTSGAYNEQFF
TGTGCCAGCAGTTACTCGACTAGCGGGGCCTACAATGAGCAGTTCTTC
>.|.|TRBV5-4|TRBJ2-7
CASSSATNIYEQYF
TGTGCCAGCAGCTCGGCGACTAATATATACGAGCAGTACTTC
>.|.|TRBV20-1|TRBJ1-3
CSARNGNTIYF
TGCAGTGCTAGAAACGGAAACACCATATATTTT
>.|TRBD1|TRBV6-6|TRBJ2-7
CASSYAGQALEQYF
TGTGCCAGCAGTTACGCGGGACAGGCCTTAGAGCAGTACTTC
>.|.|TRBV5-1|TRBJ2-1
CASSYSLKTNEQFF
TGCGCCAGCAGCTACAGCCTCAAGACCAATGAGCAGTTCTTC
>.|.|TRBV5-6|TRBJ1-1
CASSTRGMGTEAFF
TGTGCCAGCAGCACCAGGGGTATGGGCACTGAAGCTTTCTTT
>.|.|TRBV6-5|TRBJ1-6
CASSYSQGRYSPLHF
TGTGCCAGCAGTTACTCGCAGGGTCGATATTCACCCCTCCACTTT
>few|TRBD1|TRBV19|TRBJ1-1
CAAFKQGENTEAFF
TGTGCCGCCTTCAAACAGGGGGAGAACACTGAAGCTTTCTTT
>few|.|TRBV28|TRBJ2-3
CASNAQPTQYF
TGTGCCAGCAACGCGCAACCTACGCAGTATTTT
>once|.|TRBV21-1|TRBJ2-7
CASSKGTQGITYEQYF
TGTGCCAGCAGCAAAGGGACTCAGGGGATCACCTACGAGCAGTACTTC
>.|.|TRBV30|TRBJ2-2
CAWTRAGELFF
TGTGCCTGGACTAGGGCAGGGGAGCTGTTTTTT
>.|.|TRBV7-3|TRBJ2-3
CASSFTGMADTQYF
TGTGCCAGCAGCTTTACAGGGATGGCAGATACGCAGTATTTT
>.|.|TRBV5-8|TRBJ1-2
CASTTSGSSYGYTF
TGTGCCAGCACTACGTCCGGCAGCAGCTATGGCTACACCTTC
>once|TRBD2|TRBV4-2|TRBJ2-5
CASSQEAMGGLETQYF
TGTGCCAGCAGCCAAGAGGCGATGGGGGGGTTGGAGACCCAGTACTTC
>.|TRBD2|TRBV5-8|TRBJ2-7
CASSKERREKQYF
TGTGCCAGCAGCAAAGAGAGGCGGGAGAAGCAGTACTTC
>few|TRBD2|TRBV18|TRBJ2-7
CASSPISLGGSGYEQYF
TGTGCCAGCTCACCAATCTCTCTGGGCGGGAGTGGGTACGAGCAGTACTTC
>.|TRBD2|TRBV28|TRBJ2-7
CASSLERLAGVHEQYF
TGTGCCAGCAGCCTTGAGAGACTAGCGGGAGTCCACGAGCAGTACTTC
>.|.|TRBV5-1|TRBJ1-2
CASSIPDGGNYGYTF
TGCGCCAGCAGCATACCGGATGGAGGGAACTATGGCTACACCTTC
>.|.|TRBV7-8|TRBJ2-4
CASSLVGRGDIQYF
TGTGCCAGCAGCTTAGTAGGCAGGGGGGACATTCAGTACTTC
>.|.|TRBV7-2|TRBJ2-3
CASSLVGPDTQYF
TGTGCCAGCAGCTTGGTCGGTCCGGATACGCAGTATTTT
>.|.|TRBV30|TRBJ1-5
CAWSQRGNQPQHF
TGTGCCTGGAGTCAGAGAGGCAATCAGCCCCAGCATTTT
>.|.|TRBV4-1|TRBJ1-4
CASRHWDRPEKLFF
TGCGCCAGCAGACACTGGGACCGGCCGGAAAAACTGTTTTTT
>.|.|TRBV11-1|TRBJ2-1
CASSLEFRGGHKNEQFF
TGTGCCAGCAGCTTAGAATTTAGGGGGGGGCATAAGAATGAGCAGTTCTTC
>once|TRBD1|TRBV11-2|TRBJ2-7
CASNLAQGYEQYF
TGTGCCAGCAACCTCGCACAGGGGTACGAGCAGTACTTC
>.|TRBD1|TRBV11-2|TRBJ2-7
CASSSNRGHREQYF
TGTGCCAGCAGCTCCAACAGGGGGCACCGCGAGCAGTACTTC
>.|.|TRBV27|TRBJ2-2
CASSLFPAGELFF
TGTGCCAGCAGTTTATTTCCAGCCGGGGAGCTGTTTTTT
>.|TRBD1|TRBV18|TRBJ1-5
CASSRTGGNQPQHF
TGTGCCAGCTCTCGGACAGGGGGCAATCAGCCCCAGCATTTT
>.|.|TRBV30|TRBJ2-2
CAWSVGGATGELFF
TGTGCCTGGAGTGTAGGCGGGGCCACCGGGGAGCTGTTTTTT
>.|.|TRBV6-5|TRBJ2-7
CASKPQNSKVEEQYF
TGTGCCAGCAAACCCCAAAACTCTAAGGTCGAAGAGCAGTACTTC
>few|.|TRBV27|TRBJ2-7
CASSRGATYEQYF
TGTGCCAGCAGCCGCGGGGCCACCTACGAGCAGTACTTC
>.|TRBD1|TRBV5-1|TRBJ2-4
CASSLEGAGTKNIQYF
TGCGCCAGCAGCTTGGAGGGGGCAGGTACCAAAAACATTCAGTACTTC
>few|TRBD1|TRBV6-6|TRBJ2-4
CASSYTDRVDIQYF
TGTGCCAGCAGTTATACGGACAGGGTAGACATTCAGTACTTC
>.|.|TRBV15|TRBJ1-1
CATSRDGVGVSEAFF
TGTGCCACCAGCAGAGATGGGGTGGGGGTGTCTGAAGCTTTCTTT
>.|TRBD1|TRBV18|TRBJ1-5
CASSPGTGDQPQHF
TGTGCCAGCTCACCCGGGACAGGCGATCAGCCCCAGCATTTT
>.|TRBD1|TRBV7-6|TRBJ1-2
CASSLEQGPSYGYTF
TGTGCCAGCAGCTTAGAACAGGGGCCATCCTATGGCTACACCTTC
>.|.|TRBV9|TRBJ2-7
CASSVGSGGPPAYEQYF
TGTGCCAGCAGCGTAGGTTCCGGGGGACCCCCGGCCTACGAGCAGTACTTC
>once|TRBD1|TRBV30|TRBJ2-5
CAWRGQGSAQYF
TGTGCCTGGAGGGGACAGGGTTCGGCCCAGTACTTC
>few|.|TRBV7-3|TRBJ1-6
CASSLDNRGNSPLHF
TGTGCCAGCAGCTTAGATAATCGAGGGAATTCACCCCTCCACTTT
>.|TRBD1|TRBV7-3|TRBJ1-4
CASSLGSGQPNEKLFF
TGTGCCAGCAGCTTAGGTTCGGGACAGCCTAATGAAAAACTGTTTTTT
>.|.|TRBV7-9|TRBJ2-6
CASSLKRAGANVLTF
TGTGCCAGCAGCTTAAAGAGGGCTGGGGCCAACGTCCTGACTTTC
>.|TRBD2|TRBV7-9|TRBJ2-1
CASRGRGRGNEQFF
TGTGCCAGCCGAGGGCGCGGGAGGGGGAATGAGCAGTTCTTC
>few|.|TRBV28|TRBJ1-5
CASSYREIRYHGNQPQHF
TGTGCCAGCAGCTACAGGGAGATACGGTACCATGGCAATCAGCCCCAGCATTTT
>.|.|TRBV19|TRBJ2-5
CASRDVQETQYF
TGTGCCTCCAGGGACGTCCAAGAGACCCAGTACTTC